This T cell receptor beta chain was found in a study of T cell repertoires in cytomegalovirus infection. Across the whole study: A matching HLA type, together with CMV infection, was signaled by public TCR beta signatures. Regarding the study as a whole: The response measured ex vivo was dominated by TCR beta clonotypes (HLA-C-restricted and CMV-specific).

Using its own MiXCR run on the reads, TCRdb lists one record per CDR3 protein. This table has more than 110,000 distinct CDR3 sequences, about 31% appearing once. This clonotype was picked up many times. Antigen: not known. The starting material was CD8+ T cells from cultured PBMCs, obtained from culture after CMV antigen stimulation. The TCR originated in a human donor in good health (CMV status not recorded). Some clones in this sample may be carry-over from other donors' samples.

The CDR3 nucleotides are TGTGCCAGCAGTTTAACAACCGGGGGGGCGAACACCGGGGAGCTGTTTTTT. Amino acid sequence: CASSLTTGGANTGELFF. The chain has TRBV28 and TRBJ2-2; TRBD2 matches 8 bases. V gave up 2 bases and J gave up 0 bases; unmatched junction bases: 5. The length of the CDR3 is 17 residues. Germline loops: CDR1 MDHEN, CDR2 SYDVKM.